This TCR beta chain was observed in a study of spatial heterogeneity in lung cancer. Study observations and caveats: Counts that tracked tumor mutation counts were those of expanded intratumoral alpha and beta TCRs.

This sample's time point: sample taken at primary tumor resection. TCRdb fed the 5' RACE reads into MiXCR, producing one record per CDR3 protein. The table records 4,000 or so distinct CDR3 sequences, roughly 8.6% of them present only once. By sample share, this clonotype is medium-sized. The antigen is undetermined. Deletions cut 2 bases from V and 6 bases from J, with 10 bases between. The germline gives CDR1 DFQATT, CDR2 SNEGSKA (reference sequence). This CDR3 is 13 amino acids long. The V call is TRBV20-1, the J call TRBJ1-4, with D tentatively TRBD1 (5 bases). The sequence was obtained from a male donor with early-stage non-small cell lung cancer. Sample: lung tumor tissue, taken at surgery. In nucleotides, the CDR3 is TGCAGTGCTAGACAGGGATGGGATGAAAAACTGTTTTTT. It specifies CSARQGWDEKLFF.